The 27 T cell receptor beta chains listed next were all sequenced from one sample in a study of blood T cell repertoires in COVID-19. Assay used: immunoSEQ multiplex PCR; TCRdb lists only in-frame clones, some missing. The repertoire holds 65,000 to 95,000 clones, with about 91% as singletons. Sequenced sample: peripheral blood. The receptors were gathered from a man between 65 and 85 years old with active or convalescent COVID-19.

CDR3 region: CASSSVLAGEDTQYF. The CDR3 coding sequence is TGTGCCAGCAGCTCAGTACTAGCGGGGGAAGATACGCAGTATTTT. This chain uses TRBV5-6 with TRBJ2-3; the match to TRBD2 covers 11 bases. Trimming removed 3 bases from V and 5 bases from J; junction bases left unmatched: 5. CDR1 is SGHDT, CDR2 YYEEEE, per germline. The CDR3 length is 15 residues. The full variable domain, with the rest looked up from reference TRBV5-6 and TRBJ2-3, is DAGVTQSPTHLIKTRGQQVTLRCSPKSGHDTVSWYQQALGQGPQFIFQYYEEEERQRGNFPDRFSGHQFPNYSSELNVNALLLGDSALYLCASSSVLAGEDTQYFGPGTRLTVL.

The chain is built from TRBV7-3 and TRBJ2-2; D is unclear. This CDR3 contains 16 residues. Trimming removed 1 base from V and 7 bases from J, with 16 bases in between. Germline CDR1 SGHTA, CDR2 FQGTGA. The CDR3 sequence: CASSLIRYAEGGELFF. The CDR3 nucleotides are TGTGCCAGCAGCTTAATCCGTTACGCGGAAGGCGGGGAGCTGTTTTTT.

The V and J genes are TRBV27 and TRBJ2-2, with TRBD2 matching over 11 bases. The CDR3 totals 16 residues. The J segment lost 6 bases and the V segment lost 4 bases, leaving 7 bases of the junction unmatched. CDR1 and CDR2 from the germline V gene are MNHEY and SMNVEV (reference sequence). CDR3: CASSSSSGGFSGELFF. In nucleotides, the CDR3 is TGTGCCAGCAGTTCGTCTAGCGGGGGGTTCTCCGGGGAGCTGTTTTTT.

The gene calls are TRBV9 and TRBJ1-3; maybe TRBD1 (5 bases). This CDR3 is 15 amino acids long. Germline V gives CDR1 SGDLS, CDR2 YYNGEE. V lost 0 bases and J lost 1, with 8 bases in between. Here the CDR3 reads CASSVEAGSGNTIYF. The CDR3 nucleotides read TGTGCCAGCAGCGTAGAGGCAGGGTCTGGAAACACCATATATTTT. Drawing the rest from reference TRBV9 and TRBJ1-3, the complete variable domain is DSGVTQTPKHLITATGQRVTLRCSPRSGDLSVYWYQQSLDQGLQFLIQYYNGEERAKGNILERFSAQQFPDLHSELNLSSLELGDSALYFCASSVEAGSGNTIYFGEGSWLTVV.

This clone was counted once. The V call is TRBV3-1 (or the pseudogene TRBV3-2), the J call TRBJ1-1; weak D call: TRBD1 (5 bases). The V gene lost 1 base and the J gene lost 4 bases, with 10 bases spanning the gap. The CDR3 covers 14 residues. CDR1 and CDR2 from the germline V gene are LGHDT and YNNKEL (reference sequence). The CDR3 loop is CASSQAGQGTEAFF. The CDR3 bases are TGTGCCAGCAGCCAAGCAGGGCAGGGCACTGAAGCTTTCTTT.

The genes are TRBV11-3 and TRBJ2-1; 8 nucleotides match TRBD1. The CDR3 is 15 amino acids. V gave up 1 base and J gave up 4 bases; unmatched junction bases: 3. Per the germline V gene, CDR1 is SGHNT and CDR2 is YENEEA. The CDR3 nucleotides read TGTGCCAGCAGCTTAGTTGGGACAGGATACAATGAGCAGTTCTTC. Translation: CASSLVGTGYNEQFF.

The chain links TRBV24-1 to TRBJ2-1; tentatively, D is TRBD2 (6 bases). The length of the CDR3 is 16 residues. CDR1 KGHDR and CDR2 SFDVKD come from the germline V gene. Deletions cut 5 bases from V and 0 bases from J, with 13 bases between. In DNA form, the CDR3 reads TGTGCCACCAGTGGCTCAGACGGGAGCTCCTACAATGAGCAGTTCTTC. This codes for CATSGSDGSSYNEQFF.

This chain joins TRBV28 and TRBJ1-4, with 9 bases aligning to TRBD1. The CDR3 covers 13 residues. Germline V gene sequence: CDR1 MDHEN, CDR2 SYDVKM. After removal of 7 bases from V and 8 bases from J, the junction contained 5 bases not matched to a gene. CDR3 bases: TGTGCCAGCATTACAGGGGGCCAAGAAAAACTGTTTTTT. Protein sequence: CASITGGQEKLFF.

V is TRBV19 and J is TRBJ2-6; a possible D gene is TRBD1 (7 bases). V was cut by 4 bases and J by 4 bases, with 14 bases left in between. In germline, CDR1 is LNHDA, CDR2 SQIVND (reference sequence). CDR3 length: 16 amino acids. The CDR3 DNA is TGTGCCAGTAGTAACCCAGGGGGGCCAGGGGCCAACGTCCTGACTTTC. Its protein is CASSNPGGPGANVLTF.

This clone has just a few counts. Here the CDR3 DNA reads TGTGCCAGTTCCGGGACAGGGCCCGGTCCTGAGGAAAAACTGTTTTTT. This sequence encodes CASSGTGPGPEEKLFF. The rearrangement links TRBV7-9 to TRBJ1-4, with 9 bases lining up with TRBD1. Looked up from germline, CDR1 is SEHNR and CDR2 is FQNEAQ (reference sequence). The CDR3 has 16 residues. The V segment lost 9 bases and the J segment 8 bases; nucleotides outside the gene matches: 16.

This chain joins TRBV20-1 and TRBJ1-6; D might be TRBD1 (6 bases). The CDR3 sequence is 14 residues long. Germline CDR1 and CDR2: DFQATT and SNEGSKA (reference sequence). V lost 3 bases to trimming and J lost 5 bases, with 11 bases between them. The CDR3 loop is CSASSRTDNSPLHF. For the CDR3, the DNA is TGCAGTGCTAGTTCCCGGACAGATAATTCACCCCTCCACTTT.

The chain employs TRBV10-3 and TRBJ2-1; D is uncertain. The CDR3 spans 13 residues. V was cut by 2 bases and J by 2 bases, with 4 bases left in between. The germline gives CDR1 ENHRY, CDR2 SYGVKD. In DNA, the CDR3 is TGTGCCATCAGTGAGCGTGCCTACAATGAGCAGTTCTTC. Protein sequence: CAISERAYNEQFF.

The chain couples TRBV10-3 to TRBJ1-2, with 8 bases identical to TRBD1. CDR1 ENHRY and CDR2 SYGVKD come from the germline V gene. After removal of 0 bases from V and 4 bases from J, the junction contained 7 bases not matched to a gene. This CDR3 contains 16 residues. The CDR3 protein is CAISESRGQEGYGYTF. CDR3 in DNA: TGTGCCATCAGTGAGTCTCGGGGACAGGAGGGCTATGGCTACACCTTC.

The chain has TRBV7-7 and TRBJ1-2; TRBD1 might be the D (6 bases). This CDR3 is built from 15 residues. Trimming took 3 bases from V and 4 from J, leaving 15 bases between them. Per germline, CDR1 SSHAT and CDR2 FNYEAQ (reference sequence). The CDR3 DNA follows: TGTGCCAGCAGCTTGCTGGGGGCCCCGCTCTATGGCTACACCTTC. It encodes CASSLLGAPLYGYTF.

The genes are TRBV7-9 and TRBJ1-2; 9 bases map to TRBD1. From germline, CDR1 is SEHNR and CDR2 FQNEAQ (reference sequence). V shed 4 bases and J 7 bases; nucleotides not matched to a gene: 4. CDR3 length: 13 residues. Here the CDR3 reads CASSSTGGGGYTF. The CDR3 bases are TGTGCCAGCAGCTCCACAGGGGGCGGTGGCTACACCTTC. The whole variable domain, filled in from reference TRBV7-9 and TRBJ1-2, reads DTGVSQNPRHKITKRGQNVTFRCDPISEHNRLYWYRQTLGQGPEFLTYFQNEAQLEKSRLLSDRFSAERPKGSFSTLEIQRTEQGDSAMYLCASSSTGGGGYTFGSGTRLTVV.

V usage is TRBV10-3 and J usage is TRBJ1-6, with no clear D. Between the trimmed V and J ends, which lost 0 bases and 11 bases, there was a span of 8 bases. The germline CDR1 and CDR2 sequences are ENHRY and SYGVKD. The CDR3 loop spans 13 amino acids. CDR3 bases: TGTGCCATCAGTGAGTCGAGGAGCCCACCCCTCCACTTT. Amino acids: CAISESRSPPLHF.

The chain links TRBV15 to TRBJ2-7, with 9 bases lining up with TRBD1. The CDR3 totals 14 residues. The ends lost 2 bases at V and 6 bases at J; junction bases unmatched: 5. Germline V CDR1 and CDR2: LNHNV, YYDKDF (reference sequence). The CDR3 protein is CATSRWTGDAEQYF. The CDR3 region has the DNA TGTGCCACCAGCAGATGGACAGGGGACGCCGAGCAGTACTTC.

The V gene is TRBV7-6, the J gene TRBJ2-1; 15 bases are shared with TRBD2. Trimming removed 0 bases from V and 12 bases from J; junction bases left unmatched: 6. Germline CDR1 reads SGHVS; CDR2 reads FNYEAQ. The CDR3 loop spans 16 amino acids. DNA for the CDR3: TGTGCCAGCAGCTTAGCGAGGACTAGCGGGGGGGCCGTGCAGTTCTTC. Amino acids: CASSLARTSGGAVQFF.

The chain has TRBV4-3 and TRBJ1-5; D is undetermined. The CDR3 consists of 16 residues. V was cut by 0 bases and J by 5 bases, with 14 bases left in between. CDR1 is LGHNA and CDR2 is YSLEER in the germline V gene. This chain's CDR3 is CASSQDLGSSDQPQHF. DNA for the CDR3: TGCGCCAGCAGCCAAGACCTCGGGTCATCAGATCAGCCCCAGCATTTT.

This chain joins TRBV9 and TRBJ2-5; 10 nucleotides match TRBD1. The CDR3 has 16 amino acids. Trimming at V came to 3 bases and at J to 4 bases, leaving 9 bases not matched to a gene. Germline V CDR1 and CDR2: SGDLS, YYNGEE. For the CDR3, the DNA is TGTGCCAGCAGCGGCAGGACAGGGGGGATACGAGAGACCCAGTACTTC. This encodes CASSGRTGGIRETQYF.

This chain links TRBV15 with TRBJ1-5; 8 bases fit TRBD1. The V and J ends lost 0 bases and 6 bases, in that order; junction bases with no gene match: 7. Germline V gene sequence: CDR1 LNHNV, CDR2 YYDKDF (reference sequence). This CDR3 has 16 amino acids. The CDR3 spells CATSRDLRGRGQPQHF. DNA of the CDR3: TGTGCCACCAGCAGAGATCTCAGGGGGCGAGGTCAGCCCCAGCATTTT.

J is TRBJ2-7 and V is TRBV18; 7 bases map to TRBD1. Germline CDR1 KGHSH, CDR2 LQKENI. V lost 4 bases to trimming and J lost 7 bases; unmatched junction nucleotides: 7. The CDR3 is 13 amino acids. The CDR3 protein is CASSRQGTGEQYF. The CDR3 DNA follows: TGTGCCAGCTCACGACAGGGTACTGGGGAGCAGTACTTC.

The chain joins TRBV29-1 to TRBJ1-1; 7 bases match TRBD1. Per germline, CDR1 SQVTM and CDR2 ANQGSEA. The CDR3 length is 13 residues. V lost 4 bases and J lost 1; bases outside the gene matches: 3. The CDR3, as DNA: TGCAGCGTTGCGAGACAGGGGAACACTGAAGCTTTCTTT. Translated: CSVARQGNTEAFF.

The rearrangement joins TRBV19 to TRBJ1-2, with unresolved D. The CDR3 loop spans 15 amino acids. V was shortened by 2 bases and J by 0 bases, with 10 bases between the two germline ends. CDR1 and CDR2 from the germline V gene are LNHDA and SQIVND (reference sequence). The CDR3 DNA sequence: TGTGCCAGTAGTATATGGCAACCCGCTAACTATGGCTACACCTTC. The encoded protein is CASSIWQPANYGYTF.

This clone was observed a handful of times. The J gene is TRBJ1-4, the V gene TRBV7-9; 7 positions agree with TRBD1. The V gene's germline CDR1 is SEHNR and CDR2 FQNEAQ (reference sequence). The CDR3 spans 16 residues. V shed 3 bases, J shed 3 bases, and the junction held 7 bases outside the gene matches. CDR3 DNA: TGTGCCAGCAGCTTGGGGACAGCGGAAGCTAATGAAAAACTGTTTTTT. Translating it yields CASSLGTAEANEKLFF.

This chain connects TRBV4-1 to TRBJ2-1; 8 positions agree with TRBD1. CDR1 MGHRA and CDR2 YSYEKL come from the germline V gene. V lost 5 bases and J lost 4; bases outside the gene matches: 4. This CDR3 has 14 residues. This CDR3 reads CASSKQGAYNEQFF. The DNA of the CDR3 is TGCGCCAGCAGCAAGCAGGGGGCTTACAATGAGCAGTTCTTC.

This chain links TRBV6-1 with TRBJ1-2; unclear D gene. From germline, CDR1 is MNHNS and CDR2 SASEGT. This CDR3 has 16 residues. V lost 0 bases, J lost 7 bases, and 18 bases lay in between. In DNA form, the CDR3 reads TGTGCCAGCAGTGAAGCCTCCGCGGTGGTTTTAGGTGGCTACACCTTC. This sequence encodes CASSEASAVVLGGYTF.